These T cell receptor beta chains were read from a single sample in a study of blood T cell repertoires in COVID-19. Sequenced by immunoSEQ multiplex PCR; TCRdb stores in-frame clones only, minus some. In the table there are some 200,000 clones, around 81% of which are singletons. Material: peripheral blood. All receptors come from a woman aged 70-85 years with acute or convalescent COVID-19. Each CDR3 is given with its conserved first and last residue.

cdr3_aa j_call v_call
CASSIGSAGGPGDTQYF TRBJ2-3 TRBV19
CASSPRGPANEKLFF TRBJ1-4 TRBV6-5
CSVEGGQEYGYTF TRBJ1-2 TRBV29-1
CASRTVEYQETQYF TRBJ2-5 TRBV10-1
CAWSVLRANTGELFF TRBJ2-2 TRBV30
CASSPDRSRDGQYF TRBJ2-5 TRBV3-1/TRBV3-2
CASSLTPTSGLSYNEQFF TRBJ2-1 TRBV5-1
CASSLTYGGLLYEQYF TRBJ2-7 TRBV11-2
CASSLYGLVDEQYF TRBJ2-7 TRBV5-1
CASSPRVAGEVGTGELFF TRBJ2-2 TRBV4-1
CASRREGLNTGELFF TRBJ2-2 TRBV5-1
CASSSTGGYTEAFF TRBJ1-1 TRBV28
CASSITDRGSNSPLHF TRBJ1-6 TRBV28
CAWSVKSGNTIYF TRBJ1-3 TRBV30
CASRKSLASEQFF TRBJ2-1 TRBV19
CASSQVAANTGELFF TRBJ2-2 TRBV4-2
CASWDRLNEKLFF TRBJ1-4 TRBV6-5
CASSFGAGVGEQYF TRBJ2-7 TRBV7-9
CASSRAGQGGEKLFF TRBJ1-4 TRBV18
CASSPSTSGRGDTQYF TRBJ2-3 TRBV16
CASSLWGQGAGQPQHF TRBJ1-5 TRBV28
CASSVAPSGTNTGELFF TRBJ2-2 TRBV9
CASSQGGGGPYEQYF TRBJ2-7 TRBV3-1/TRBV3-2
CATSDSEAGGQDTQYF TRBJ2-3 TRBV24-1
CASSRTDPNYGYTF TRBJ1-2 TRBV3-1/TRBV3-2
CAWSVGPGQSSGANVLTF TRBJ2-6 TRBV30
CASSQVAGFLEQYF TRBJ2-7 TRBV3-1/TRBV3-2
CASSLGQGFEAFF TRBJ1-1 TRBV5-1
CASSLVHSGTSGGYNEQFF TRBJ2-1 TRBV5-1
CASSRGRGGTDTQYF TRBJ2-3 TRBV7-6
CASRPPPGTGVTDTQYF TRBJ2-3 TRBV28
CASSLGTGNQPQHF TRBJ1-5 TRBV5-1
CASSRDTRYGYTF TRBJ1-2 TRBV6-5
CASSRGPIYEQYF TRBJ2-7 TRBV21-1
CASRKTSATGELFF TRBJ2-2 TRBV28
CASRGFGQGNSPLHF TRBJ1-6 TRBV2
CATSPGQGYGYTF TRBJ1-2 TRBV24-1
CASSQVIGTMEGYTF TRBJ1-2 TRBV3-1/TRBV3-2
CASTRGYDEQFF TRBJ2-1 TRBV2
CASSLEGGYGTDTQYF TRBJ2-3 TRBV5-1
CASSPWQATYYEQYF TRBJ2-7 TRBV5-1
CASSLAGGYNEQFF TRBJ2-1 TRBV28
CASSYPTGGAEAFF TRBJ1-1 TRBV6-6
CASSFDGASGMYEQYF TRBJ2-7 TRBV10-1
CASSSTSGAPDTQYF TRBJ2-3 TRBV2
CASSQFDPGQNNSPLHF TRBJ1-6 TRBV27
CATSGPGQGYNEQFF TRBJ2-1 TRBV24-1
CASSSNLAQNKNIQYF TRBJ2-4 TRBV19
CAWSVSQGGYEQYF TRBJ2-7 TRBV30
CAWRDSIMYTIYF TRBJ1-3 TRBV30